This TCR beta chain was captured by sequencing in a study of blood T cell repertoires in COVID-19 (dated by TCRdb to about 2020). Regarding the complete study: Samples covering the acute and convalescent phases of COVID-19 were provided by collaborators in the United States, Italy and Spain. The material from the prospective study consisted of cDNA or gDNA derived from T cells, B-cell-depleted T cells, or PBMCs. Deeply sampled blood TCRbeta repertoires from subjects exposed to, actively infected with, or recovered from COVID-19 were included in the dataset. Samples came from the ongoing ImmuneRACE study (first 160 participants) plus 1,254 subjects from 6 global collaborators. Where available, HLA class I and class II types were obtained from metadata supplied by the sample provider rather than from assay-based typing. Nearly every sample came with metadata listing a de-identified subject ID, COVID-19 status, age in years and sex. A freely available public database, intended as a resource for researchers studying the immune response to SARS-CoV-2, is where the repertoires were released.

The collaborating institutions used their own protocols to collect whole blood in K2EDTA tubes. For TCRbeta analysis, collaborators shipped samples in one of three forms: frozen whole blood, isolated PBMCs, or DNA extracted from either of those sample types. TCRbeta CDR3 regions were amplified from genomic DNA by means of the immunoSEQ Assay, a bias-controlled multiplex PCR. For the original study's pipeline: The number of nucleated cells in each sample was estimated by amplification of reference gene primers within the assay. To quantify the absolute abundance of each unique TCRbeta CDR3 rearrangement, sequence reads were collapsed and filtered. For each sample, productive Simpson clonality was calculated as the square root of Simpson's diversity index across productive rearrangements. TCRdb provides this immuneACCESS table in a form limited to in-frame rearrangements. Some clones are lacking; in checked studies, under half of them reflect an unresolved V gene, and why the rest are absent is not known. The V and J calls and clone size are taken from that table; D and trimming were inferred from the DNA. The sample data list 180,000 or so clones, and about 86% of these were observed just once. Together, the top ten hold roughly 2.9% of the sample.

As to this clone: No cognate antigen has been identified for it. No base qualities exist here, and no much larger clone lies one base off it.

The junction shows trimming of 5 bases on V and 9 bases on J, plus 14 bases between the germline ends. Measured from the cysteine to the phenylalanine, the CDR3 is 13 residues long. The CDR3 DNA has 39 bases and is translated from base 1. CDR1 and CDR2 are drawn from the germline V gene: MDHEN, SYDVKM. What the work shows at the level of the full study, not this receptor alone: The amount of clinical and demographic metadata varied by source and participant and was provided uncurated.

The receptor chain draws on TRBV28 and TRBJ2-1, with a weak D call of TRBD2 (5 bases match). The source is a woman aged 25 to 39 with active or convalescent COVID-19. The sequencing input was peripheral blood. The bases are TGTGCCAGCAGTGGGTCGGTTCGGGGTGAGCAGTTCTTC. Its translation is CASSGSVRGEQFF.